Listed below are T cell receptor beta chains from one sample, sequenced in a study of T cells and copy number aberrations in small-cell lung cancer. Measured with immunoSEQ multiplex PCR; TCRdb has only the in-frame clones, and not every one. The sample consists of around 9,600 clones, roughly 85% of them appearing once. The source material was normal tissue next to the tumor. The receptors come from a man between 60 and 75 years old with small cell lung cancer. The CDR3 runs from the conserved cysteine through the conserved F or W. The order of the fields is D gene, J gene, V gene, clone size, CDR3 protein, CDR3 DNA. The D gene is left open where the match is weak. Some rows have no size entry. The others give once, few or many, or a class for an expanded clone.

.,TRBJ2-3,TRBV7-3,.,CASSSGYTQYF,TGTGCCAGCAGCTCAGGATATACGCAGTATTTT
TRBD1,TRBJ2-2,TRBV11-2,once,CASSIRQGASGELFF,TGTGCCAGCAGCATTAGACAGGGAGCTTCCGGGGAGCTGTTTTTT
.,TRBJ2-2,TRBV5-1,.,CASRWGDSLNTGELFF,TGCGCCAGCAGATGGGGGGACTCCTTGAACACCGGGGAGCTGTTTTTT
.,TRBJ2-1,TRBV19,.,CASSTGERVYNEQFF,TGTGCCAGTAGTACCGGGGAGAGGGTCTACAATGAGCAGTTCTTC
.,TRBJ2-2,TRBV1,.,CTSSQAGLAGDDTGELFF,TGCACCAGCAGCCAAGCCGGACTAGCGGGAGATGACACCGGGGAGCTGTTTTTT
TRBD1,TRBJ1-2,TRBV6-6,.,CASSYSSTGGNGYTF,TGTGCCAGCAGTTACTCGAGTACAGGGGGCAATGGCTACACCTTC
TRBD2,TRBJ2-1,TRBV4-2,.,CASSPTSGRVNEQFF,TGTGCCAGCAGCCCTACTAGCGGGAGAGTAAATGAGCAGTTCTTC
.,TRBJ2-2,TRBV11-3,medium-sized,CASSRASESRLGELFF,TGTGCCAGCAGCAGGGCTAGTGAGTCGAGACTGGGGGAGCTGTTTTTT
.,TRBJ1-1,TRBV7-9,.,CASSPRIEAFF,TGTGCCAGCAGCCCTCGAATTGAAGCTTTCTTT
TRBD2,TRBJ2-5,TRBV19,few,CASSMGLAGGRAAQYF,TGTGCCAGTAGTATGGGACTAGCGGGAGGCCGGGCGGCCCAGTACTTC
.,TRBJ2-1,TRBV2,.,CASRGGNEQFF,TGTGCCAGCAGAGGAGGAAATGAGCAGTTCTTC
.,TRBJ2-1,TRBV6-5,.,CASSYPGLNGNEQFF,TGTGCCAGCAGTTACCCCGGGCTCAACGGCAATGAGCAGTTCTTC
TRBD2,TRBJ2-1,TRBV2,.,CASSESGLAGDEQFF,TGTGCCAGCAGTGAGTCCGGGCTAGCGGGAGATGAGCAGTTCTTC
TRBD2,TRBJ2-2,TRBV5-5,.,CASSFGGKSTGELFF,TGTGCCAGCAGCTTCGGGGGGAAGAGCACCGGGGAGCTGTTTTTT
.,TRBJ2-7,TRBV19,.,CASSMVPSYEQYF,TGTGCCAGTAGTATGGTCCCCTCCTACGAGCAGTACTTC
.,TRBJ2-1,TRBV25-1,.,CASSAPAGDHHNEQFF,TGTGCCAGCAGTGCACCCGCCGGGGACCACCACAATGAGCAGTTCTTC
.,TRBJ2-7,TRBV5-4,.,CASSRESGPYEQYF,TGTGCCAGCAGTCGTGAAAGCGGGCCCTACGAGCAGTACTTC
.,TRBJ2-7,TRBV27,.,CASGRSSRAWTQYF,TGTGCCAGCGGACGTAGTAGCAGGGCTTGGACGCAGTACTTC
.,TRBJ1-6,TRBV30,.,CAWSVNSLVYKSPLHF,TGTGCCTGGAGTGTAAATTCGTTGGTTTATAAATCACCCCTCCACTTT
TRBD1,TRBJ2-7,TRBV5-1,.,CASSPRTGPYEQYF,TGCGCCAGCAGCCCCCGGACAGGGCCCTACGAGCAGTACTTC
TRBD2,TRBJ2-1,TRBV5-1,.,CASSLVAGDNEQFF,TGCGCCAGCAGCTTGGTAGCGGGAGACAATGAGCAGTTCTTC
TRBD2,TRBJ2-3,TRBV7-3,.,CASSSGTSGNTDTQYF,TGTGCCAGCAGCTCCGGGACTAGCGGAAACACAGATACGCAGTATTTT
TRBD2,TRBJ2-5,TRBV4-1,.,CASSQGISGRRGETQYF,TGCGCCAGCAGCCAAGGGATCAGCGGGAGGAGGGGGGAGACCCAGTACTTC
.,TRBJ2-2,TRBV4-2,few,CASSRTAGSSNGELFF,TGTGCCAGCAGCCGGACCGCCGGGAGCTCTAACGGGGAGCTGTTTTTT
.,TRBJ2-1,TRBV7-8,.,CASSQLGLAPNEQFF,TGTGCCAGCAGCCAACTGGGGCTAGCACCCAATGAGCAGTTCTTC
.,TRBJ2-7,TRBV27,.,CASSTRDRTYEQYF,TGTGCCAGCAGTACCCGGGACCGCACCTACGAGCAGTACTTC
.,TRBJ2-3,TRBV18,.,CASSLEADTQYF,TGTGCCAGCTCACTAGAGGCAGATACGCAGTATTTT
.,TRBJ1-3,TRBV15,few,CATSRDTSGNTIYF,TGTGCCACCAGCAGGGACACCTCTGGAAACACCATATATTTT
.,TRBJ2-1,TRBV14,once,CASSPRGLAVYNEQFF,TGTGCCAGCAGCCCGCGGGGGCTAGCGGTTTACAATGAGCAGTTCTTC
.,TRBJ2-6,TRBV6-6,.,CASSYGQSSGANVLTF,TGTGCCAGCAGTTACGGACAGAGCTCTGGGGCCAACGTCCTGACTTTC
TRBD2,TRBJ2-1,TRBV9,.,CASSASTSGRAEQFF,TGTGCCAGCAGCGCGTCGACTAGCGGGAGGGCCGAGCAGTTCTTC
.,TRBJ2-3,TRBV10-1,few,CASSDRDRTDTQYF,TGCGCCAGCAGTGACCGGGATAGGACAGATACGCAGTATTTT
TRBD2,TRBJ2-5,TRBV5-4,medium-sized,CASSLDSSGEETQYF,TGTGCCAGCAGCTTGGATAGTAGCGGGGAAGAGACCCAGTACTTC
.,TRBJ1-4,TRBV14,.,CASSRRTGWATNEKLFF,TGTGCCAGCAGCCGACGGACGGGGTGGGCAACTAATGAAAAACTGTTTTTT
.,TRBJ2-7,TRBV15,.,CATSRDRGSSYEQYF,TGTGCCACCAGCAGAGACCGGGGAAGCTCCTACGAGCAGTACTTC
.,TRBJ1-1,TRBV6-1,.,CASILGGAVTEAFF,TGTGCCAGCATCCTAGGGGGGGCAGTCACTGAAGCTTTCTTT
TRBD1,TRBJ2-7,TRBV27,once,CASSLKGGNLYEQYF,TGTGCCAGCAGTTTAAAAGGGGGCAATTTGTACGAGCAGTACTTC
.,TRBJ2-3,TRBV4-1,.,CASSQGDTQYF,TGCGCCAGCAGCCAAGGAGATACGCAGTATTTT
.,TRBJ2-7,TRBV7-9,few,CASSARPSYEQYF,TGTGCCAGCAGCGCCCGCCCCTCCTACGAGCAGTACTTC
.,TRBJ2-7,TRBV19,medium-sized,CASSIVPSSYEQYF,TGTGCCAGTAGTATAGTTCCTAGTTCCTACGAGCAGTACTTC
.,TRBJ1-2,TRBV19,.,CASSIYGRERSGYTF,TGTGCCAGTAGTATATATGGCAGGGAGAGGAGTGGCTACACCTTC